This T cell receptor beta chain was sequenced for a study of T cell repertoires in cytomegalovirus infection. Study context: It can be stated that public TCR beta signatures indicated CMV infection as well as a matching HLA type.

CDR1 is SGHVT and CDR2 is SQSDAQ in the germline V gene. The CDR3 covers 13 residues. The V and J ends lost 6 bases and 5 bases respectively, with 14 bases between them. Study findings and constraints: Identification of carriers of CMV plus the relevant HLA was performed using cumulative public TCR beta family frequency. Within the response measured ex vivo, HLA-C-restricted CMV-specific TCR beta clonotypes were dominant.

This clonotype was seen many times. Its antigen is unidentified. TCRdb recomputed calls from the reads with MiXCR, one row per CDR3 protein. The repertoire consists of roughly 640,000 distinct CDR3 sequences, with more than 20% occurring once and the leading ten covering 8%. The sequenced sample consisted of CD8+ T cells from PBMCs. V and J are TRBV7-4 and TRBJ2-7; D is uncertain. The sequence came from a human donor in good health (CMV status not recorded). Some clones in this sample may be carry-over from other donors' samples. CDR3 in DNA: TGTGCCAGCAGTTTCTTCCCTTCGAACGAGCAGTACTTC. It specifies CASSFFPSNEQYF.